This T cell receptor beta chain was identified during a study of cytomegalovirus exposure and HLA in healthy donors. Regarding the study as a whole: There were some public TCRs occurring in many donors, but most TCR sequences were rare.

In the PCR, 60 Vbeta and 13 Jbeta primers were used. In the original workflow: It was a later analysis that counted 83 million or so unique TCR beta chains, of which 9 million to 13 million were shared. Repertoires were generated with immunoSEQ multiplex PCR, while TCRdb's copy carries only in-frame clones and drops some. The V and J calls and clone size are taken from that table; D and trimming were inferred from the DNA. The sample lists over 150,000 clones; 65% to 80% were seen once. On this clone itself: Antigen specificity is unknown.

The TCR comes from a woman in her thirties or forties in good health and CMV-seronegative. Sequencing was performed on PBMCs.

CDR3 sequence (DNA): TGTGCCAGCAGAACAGGTCTAACCACCTACGAGCAGTACTTC. It yields the protein CASRTGLTTYEQYF. This sequence joins TRBV6-1 and TRBJ2-7; TRBD1 might be the D (5 bases). The CDR3 spans 14 residues. V gave up 6 bases and J gave up 2 bases, with 14 bases separating them. The V gene's germline CDR1 is MNHNS and CDR2 SASEGT.